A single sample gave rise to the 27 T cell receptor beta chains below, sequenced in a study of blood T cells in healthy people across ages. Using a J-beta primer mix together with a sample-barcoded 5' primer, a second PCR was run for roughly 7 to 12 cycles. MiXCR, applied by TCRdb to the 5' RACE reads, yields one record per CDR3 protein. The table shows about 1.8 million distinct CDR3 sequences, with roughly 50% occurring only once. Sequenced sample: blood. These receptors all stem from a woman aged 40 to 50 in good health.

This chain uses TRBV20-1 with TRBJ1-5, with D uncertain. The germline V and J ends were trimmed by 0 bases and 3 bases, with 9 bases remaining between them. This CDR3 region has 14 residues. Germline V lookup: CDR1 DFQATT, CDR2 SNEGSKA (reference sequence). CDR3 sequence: CSARDARTNQPQHF. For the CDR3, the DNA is TGCAGTGCTAGAGATGCAAGGACCAATCAGCCCCAGCATTTT.

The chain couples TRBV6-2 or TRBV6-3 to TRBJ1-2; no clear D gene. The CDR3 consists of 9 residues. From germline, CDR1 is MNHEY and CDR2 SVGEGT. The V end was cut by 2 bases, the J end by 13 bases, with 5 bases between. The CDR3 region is CASSYGRTF. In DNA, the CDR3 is TGTGCCAGCAGTTACGGCCGCACCTTC.

CDR3 sequence (DNA): TGTGCCAGCAGGCCAATGGACCTCCCGGGGGAGACCCAGTACTTC. Translating it yields CASRPMDLPGETQYF. The chain couples TRBV6-1 to TRBJ2-7; D possibly corresponds to TRBD2 (5 bases). The end of the DNA fits TRBJ2-5 better, so the J call may be wrong. This CDR3 spans 15 amino acids. Germline CDR1 and CDR2: MNHNS and SASEGT.

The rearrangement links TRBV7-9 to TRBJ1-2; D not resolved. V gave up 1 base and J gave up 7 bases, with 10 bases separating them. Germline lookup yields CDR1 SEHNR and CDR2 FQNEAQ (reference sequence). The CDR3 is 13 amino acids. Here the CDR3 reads CASSLGSTSGYTF. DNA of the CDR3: TGTGCCAGCAGCTTAGGGAGTACCTCTGGCTACACCTTC.

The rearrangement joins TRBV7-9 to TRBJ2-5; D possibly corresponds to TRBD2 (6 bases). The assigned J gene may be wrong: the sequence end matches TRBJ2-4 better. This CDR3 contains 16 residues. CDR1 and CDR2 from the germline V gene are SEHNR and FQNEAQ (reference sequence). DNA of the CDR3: TGTGCCAGCAGCTTAGATTCTCGGGGGTACCAAAACATTCAGTACTTC. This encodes CASSLDSRGYQNIQYF.

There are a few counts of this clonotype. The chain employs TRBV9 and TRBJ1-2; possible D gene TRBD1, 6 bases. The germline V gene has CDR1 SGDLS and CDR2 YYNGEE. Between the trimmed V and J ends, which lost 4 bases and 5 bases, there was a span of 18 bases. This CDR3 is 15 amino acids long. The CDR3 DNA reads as TGTGCCAGCAGCCCCCCAGGACAGAATTCTTATGGCTACACCTTC. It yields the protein CASSPPGQNSYGYTF.

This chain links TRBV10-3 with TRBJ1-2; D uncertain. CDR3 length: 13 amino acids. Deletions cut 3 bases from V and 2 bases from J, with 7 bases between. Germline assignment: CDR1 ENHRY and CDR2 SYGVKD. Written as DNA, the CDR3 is TGTGCCATCAGTGAATCACAGAACTATGGCTACACCTTC. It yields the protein CAISESQNYGYTF.

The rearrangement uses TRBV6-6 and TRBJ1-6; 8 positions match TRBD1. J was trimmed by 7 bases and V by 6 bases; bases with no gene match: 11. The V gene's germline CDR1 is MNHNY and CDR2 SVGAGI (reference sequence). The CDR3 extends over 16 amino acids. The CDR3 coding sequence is TGTGCCAGCAGCCAAAGGGTACAGGGGGGGAATTCACCCCTCCACTTT. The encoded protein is CASSQRVQGGNSPLHF.

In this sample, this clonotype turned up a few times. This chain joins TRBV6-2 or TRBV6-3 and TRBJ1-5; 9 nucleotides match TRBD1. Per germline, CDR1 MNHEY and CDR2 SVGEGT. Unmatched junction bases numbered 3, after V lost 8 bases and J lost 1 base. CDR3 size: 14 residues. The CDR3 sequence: CASGDRASNQPQHF. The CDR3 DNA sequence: TGTGCCAGCGGGGACAGGGCGAGCAATCAGCCCCAGCATTTT.

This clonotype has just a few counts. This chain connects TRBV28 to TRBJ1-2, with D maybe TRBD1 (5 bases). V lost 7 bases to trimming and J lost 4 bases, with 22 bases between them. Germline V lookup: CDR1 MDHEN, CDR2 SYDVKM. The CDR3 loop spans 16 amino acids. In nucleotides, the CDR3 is TGTGCCAGCACCGTAGCTACCGGGGGTGCCCCCTATGGCTACACCTTC. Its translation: CASTVATGGAPYGYTF.

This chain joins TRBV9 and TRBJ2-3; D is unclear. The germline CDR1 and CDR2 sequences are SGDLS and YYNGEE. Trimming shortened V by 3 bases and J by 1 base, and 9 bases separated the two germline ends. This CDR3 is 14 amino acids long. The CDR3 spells CASSGEWGTDTQYF. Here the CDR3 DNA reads TGTGCCAGCAGCGGTGAGTGGGGCACAGATACGCAGTATTTT.

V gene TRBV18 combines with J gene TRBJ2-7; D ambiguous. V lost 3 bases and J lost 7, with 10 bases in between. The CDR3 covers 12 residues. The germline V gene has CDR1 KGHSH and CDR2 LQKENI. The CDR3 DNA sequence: TGTGCCAGCTCACCCGAGGACGCGGAGCAGTACTTC. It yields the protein CASSPEDAEQYF.

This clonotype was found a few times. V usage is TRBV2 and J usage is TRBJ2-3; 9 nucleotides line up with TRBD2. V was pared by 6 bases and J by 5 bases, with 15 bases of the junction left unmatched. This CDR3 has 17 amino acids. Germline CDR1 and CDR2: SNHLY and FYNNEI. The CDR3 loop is CASSEKTSGFSGDTQYF. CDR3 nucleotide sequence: TGTGCCAGCAGCGAGAAAACTAGCGGGTTTTCAGGAGATACGCAGTATTTT.

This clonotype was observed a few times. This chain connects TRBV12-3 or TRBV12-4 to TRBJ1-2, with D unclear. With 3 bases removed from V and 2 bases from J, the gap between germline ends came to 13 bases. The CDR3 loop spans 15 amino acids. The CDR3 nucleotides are TGTGCCAGCAGTTTTTTAGAGGGCCTAAACTATGGCTACACCTTC. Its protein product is CASSFLEGLNYGYTF.

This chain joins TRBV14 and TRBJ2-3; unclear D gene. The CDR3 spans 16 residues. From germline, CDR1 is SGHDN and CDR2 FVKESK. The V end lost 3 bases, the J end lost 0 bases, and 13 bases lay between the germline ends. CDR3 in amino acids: CASSHRVGLSTDTQYF. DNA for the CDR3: TGTGCCAGCAGCCATCGAGTCGGGTTAAGCACAGATACGCAGTATTTT.

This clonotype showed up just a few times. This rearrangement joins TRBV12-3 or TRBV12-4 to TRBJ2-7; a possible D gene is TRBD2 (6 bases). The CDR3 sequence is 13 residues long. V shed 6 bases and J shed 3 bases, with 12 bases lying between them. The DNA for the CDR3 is TGTGCCAGCAGAAAGTGGGGGGACTACGAGCAGTACTTC. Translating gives CASRKWGDYEQYF.

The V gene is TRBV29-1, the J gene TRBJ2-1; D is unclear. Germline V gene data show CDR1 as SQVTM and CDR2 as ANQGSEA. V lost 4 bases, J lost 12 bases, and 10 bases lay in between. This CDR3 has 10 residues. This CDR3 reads CSVVRGMQFF. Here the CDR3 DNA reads TGCAGCGTTGTGCGTGGGATGCAGTTCTTC.

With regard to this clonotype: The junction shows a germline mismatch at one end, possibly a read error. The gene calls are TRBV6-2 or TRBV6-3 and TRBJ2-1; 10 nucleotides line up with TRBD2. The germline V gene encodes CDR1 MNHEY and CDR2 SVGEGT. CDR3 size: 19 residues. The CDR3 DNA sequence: TGTGCCAGCAGTTATAGTAGACAGGGAAGCGGGGGGGCCTACATTGAGCAGTTCTTC. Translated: CASSYSRQGSGGAYIEQFF.

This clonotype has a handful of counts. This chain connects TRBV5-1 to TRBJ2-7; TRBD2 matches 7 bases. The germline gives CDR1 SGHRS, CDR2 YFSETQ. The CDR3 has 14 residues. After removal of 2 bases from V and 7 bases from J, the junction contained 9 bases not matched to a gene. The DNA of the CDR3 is TGCGCCAGCAGCTTTTTGGGAGGGAATCAGGAGCAGTACTTC. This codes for CASSFLGGNQEQYF.

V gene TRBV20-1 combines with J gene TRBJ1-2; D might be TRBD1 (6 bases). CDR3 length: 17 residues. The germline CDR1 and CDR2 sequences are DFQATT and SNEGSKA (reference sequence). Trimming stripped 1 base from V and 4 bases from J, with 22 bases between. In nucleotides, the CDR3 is TGCAGTGCTAGAGGGGGGCCCACACGGGGCGCTGGCTATGGCTACACCTTC. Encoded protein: CSARGGPTRGAGYGYTF.

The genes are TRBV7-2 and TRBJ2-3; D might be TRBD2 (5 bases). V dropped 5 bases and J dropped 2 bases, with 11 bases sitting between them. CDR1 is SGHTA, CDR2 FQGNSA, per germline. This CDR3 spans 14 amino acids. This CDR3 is CTSSDGVITDTQYF. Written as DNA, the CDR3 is TGTACCAGCAGCGACGGGGTTATCACAGATACGCAGTATTTT.

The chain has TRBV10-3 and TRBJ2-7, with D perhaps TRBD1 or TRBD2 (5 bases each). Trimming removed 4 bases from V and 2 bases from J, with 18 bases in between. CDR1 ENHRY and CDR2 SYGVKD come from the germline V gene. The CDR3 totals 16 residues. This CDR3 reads CAISARFGTPTYEQYF. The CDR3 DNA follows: TGTGCCATCAGTGCAAGATTTGGGACCCCCACCTACGAGCAGTACTTC.

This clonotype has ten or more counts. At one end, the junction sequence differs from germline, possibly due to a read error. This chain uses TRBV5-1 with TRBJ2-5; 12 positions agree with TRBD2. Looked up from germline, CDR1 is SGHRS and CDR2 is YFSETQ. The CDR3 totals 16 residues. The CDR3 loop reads CASSLGGLAGEETQYF. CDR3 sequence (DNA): TGTGCCAGCAGCTTAGGGGGACTAGCGGGTGAGGAGACCCAGTACTTC. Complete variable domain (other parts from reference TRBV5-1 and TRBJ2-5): KAGVTQTPRYLIKTRGQQVTLSCSPISGHRSVSWYQQTPGQGLQFLFEYFSETQRNKGNFPGRFSGRQFSNSRSEMNVSTLELGDSALYLCASSLGGLAGEETQYFGPGTRLLVL.

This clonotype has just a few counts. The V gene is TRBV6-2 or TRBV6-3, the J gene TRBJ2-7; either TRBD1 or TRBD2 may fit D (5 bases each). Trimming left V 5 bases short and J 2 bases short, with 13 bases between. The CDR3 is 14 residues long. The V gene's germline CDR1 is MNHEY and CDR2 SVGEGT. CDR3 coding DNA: TGTGCCAGCAGTAACCGGGACCGAACCTACGAGCAGTACTTC. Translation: CASSNRDRTYEQYF.

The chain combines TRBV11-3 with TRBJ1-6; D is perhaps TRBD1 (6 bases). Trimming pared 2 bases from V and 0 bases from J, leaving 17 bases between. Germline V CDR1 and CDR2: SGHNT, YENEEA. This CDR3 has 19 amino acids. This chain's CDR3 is CASSLTGCGVASYNSPLHF. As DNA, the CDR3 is TGTGCCAGCAGCTTAACAGGGTGCGGGGTGGCCTCCTATAATTCACCCCTCCACTTT.

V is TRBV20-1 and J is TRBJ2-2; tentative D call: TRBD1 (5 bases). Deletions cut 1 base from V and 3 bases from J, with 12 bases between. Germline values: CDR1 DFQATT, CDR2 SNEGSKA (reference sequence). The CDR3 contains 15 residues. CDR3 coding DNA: TGCAGTGCTAGAGTCCCCGACAGATACACCGGGGAGCTGTTTTTT. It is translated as CSARVPDRYTGELFF.

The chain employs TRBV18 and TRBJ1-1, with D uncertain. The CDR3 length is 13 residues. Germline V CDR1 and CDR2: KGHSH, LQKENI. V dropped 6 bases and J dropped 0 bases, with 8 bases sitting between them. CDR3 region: CASSRQVNTEAFF. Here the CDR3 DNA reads TGTGCCAGCTCGCGACAAGTGAACACTGAAGCTTTCTTT.